The sequence of this T cell receptor (beta chain) was determined in a study of T cell repertoires in cytomegalovirus infection. One entry per CDR3 protein results from TCRdb running MiXCR on the reads. This table holds about 180,000 distinct CDR3 sequences, about 18% found once. Trimming shortened V by 2 bases and J by 5 bases, and 12 bases separated the two germline ends. The CDR3 sequence is 14 residues long. Looked up from germline, CDR1 is SGHTA and CDR2 is FQGNSA. The gene calls are TRBV7-2 and TRBJ1-1; no definite D call. Specimen: CD8+ T cells from PBMCs. This receptor was taken from a human donor in good health (CMV status not recorded). Some clones in this sample may be carry-over from other donors' samples. The CDR3 is CASSLRVALTEAFF. For the CDR3, the DNA is TGTGCCAGCAGCTTACGAGTAGCCCTAACTGAAGCTTTCTTT. The whole variable domain, remainder taken from reference TRBV7-2 and TRBJ1-1, is GAGVSQSPSNKVTEKGKDVELRCDPISGHTALYWYRQSLGQGLEFLIYFQGNSAPDKSGLPSDRFSAERTGGSVSTLTIQRTQQEDSAVYLCASSLRVALTEAFFGQGTRLTVV.